This T cell receptor (beta chain) comes out of a study of memory CD4+ T cells and cytomegalovirus serostatus. Single viable CD3+CD4+CD8-CD45RO+ cells were sorted as the memory CD4+ T cells. As processed by the authors: After removing out-of-frame reads, approximately 2.2 million distinct TCRbeta sequences remained. Sequenced by immunoSEQ multiplex PCR; TCRdb stores in-frame clones only, minus some. The D gene and trimming were derived from the DNA, and the V and J assignments and clone size from that table. The data show 35,000 to 50,000 clones, around 72% seen once. Concerning this clone: Its antigen remains unidentified.

Study observations and caveats: A US-trained random forest predicted CMV serostatus with median AUC around 0.93.

The material sequenced was memory CD4+ T cells from blood. The source is an adult in good health and CMV-seronegative.

The CDR3 reads CASSTRGDNNSPLHF. The CDR3 nucleotides are TGTGCCAGCAGCACCAGAGGGGACAACAATTCACCCCTCCACTTT. The chain has TRBV9 and TRBJ1-6; possible D gene TRBD1, 6 bases. The germline gives CDR1 SGDLS, CDR2 YYNGEE. Trimming pared 4 bases from V and 7 bases from J, leaving 15 bases between. This CDR3 has 15 amino acids.